This paragraph reports one TCR beta chain. The PCR employed 60 Vbeta primers together with 13 Jbeta primers. TCRdb's copy holds only in-frame clones and misses some; the assay was immunoSEQ multiplex PCR. Counted here are roughly 150,000 clones, around 75% occurring once; the ten biggest clones make up approximately 3.1%. The sample is drawn from a study of cytomegalovirus exposure and HLA in healthy donors. The specimen was PBMCs. This clonotype was sampled from a woman in her 50s in good health and CMV-seropositive.

The CDR3, as DNA: TGTGCCAGCAGCTTGATTACAGGCCCGAACACTGAAGCTTTCTTT. Encoded protein: CASSLITGPNTEAFF. This chain connects TRBV5-6 to TRBJ1-1; possible D gene TRBD1, 5 bases. Per germline, CDR1 SGHDT and CDR2 YYEEEE. The CDR3 loop spans 15 amino acids. Trimming left V 1 base short and J 1 base short, with 11 bases between.